The 6 T cell receptor beta chains reported below all come from one sample, sequenced in a study of T cells in localized non-small cell lung cancer. This table comes from immunoSEQ multiplex PCR, and its TCRdb copy is limited to in-frame clones, with some not included. The table includes 35,000 to 45,000 clones, roughly nine tenths detected once. The material was peripheral blood, obtained before any cancer treatment. The receptors come from a woman between 18 and 55 years old with stage III lung adenocarcinoma.

The V and J genes are TRBV11-2 and TRBJ2-3, with TRBD2 identical over 11 bases. The junction had 8 bases not matched to a gene; V was cut back by 5 bases and J by 4 bases. Germline values: CDR1 SGHAT, CDR2 FQNNGV. CDR3 length equals 16 residues. Here the CDR3 reads CASSETSGGRSDTQYF. CDR3 in DNA: TGTGCCAGCAGCGAAACTAGCGGGGGTAGGTCAGATACGCAGTATTTT.

The CDR3 bases are TGTGCCAGCAGCCGAGGGACTAGCGGGGGGTCGAACACCGGGGAGCTGTTTTTT. Its protein product is CASSRGTSGGSNTGELFF. The chain carries TRBV4-2 and TRBJ2-2; 15 bases are shared with TRBD2. J was trimmed by 0 bases and V by 4 bases; bases with no gene match: 3. The CDR3 spans 18 residues. The germline V gene has CDR1 LGHNA and CDR2 YNFKEQ.

The chain couples TRBV11-1 to TRBJ2-5; 8 nucleotides line up with TRBD2. CDR1 SGHAT and CDR2 FQDESV come from the germline V gene (reference sequence). The CDR3 length is 16 residues. The J segment lost 4 bases and the V segment lost 5 bases, leaving 12 bases of the junction unmatched. CDR3 region: CASSPKGRGGGETQYF. CDR3 sequence (DNA): TGTGCCAGCAGCCCCAAGGGTCGGGGGGGCGGAGAGACCCAGTACTTC.

V gene TRBV5-1 combines with J gene TRBJ1-1, with D tentatively TRBD1 (6 bases). CDR3 length: 14 residues. Germline-derived CDR1 and CDR2 are SGHRS and YFSETQ. V dropped 4 bases and J dropped 1 base, with 11 bases sitting between them. The DNA of the CDR3 is TGCGCCAGCAGCGCCCCACAGGGGAACACTGAAGCTTTCTTT. Amino acids: CASSAPQGNTEAFF. Complete variable domain (other parts from reference TRBV5-1 and TRBJ1-1): KAGVTQTPRYLIKTRGQQVTLSCSPISGHRSVSWYQQTPGQGLQFLFEYFSETQRNKGNFPGRFSGRQFSNSRSEMNVSTLELGDSALYLCASSAPQGNTEAFFGQGTRLTVV.

The V call is TRBV6-1, the J call TRBJ2-1; the D is unclear. Germline V gene sequence: CDR1 MNHNS, CDR2 SASEGT. Trimming removed 1 base from V and 6 bases from J, with 13 bases in between. The CDR3 has 15 residues. This CDR3 is CASSEGSSGSNEQFF. The CDR3 DNA follows: TGTGCCAGCAGTGAAGGGTCCTCCGGAAGCAATGAGCAGTTCTTC.

The chain links TRBV30 to TRBJ1-2; 8 bases align to TRBD1. The CDR3 sequence is 12 residues long. CDR1 is GTSNPN, CDR2 SVGIG, per germline (reference sequence). Unmatched junction bases numbered 3, after V lost 2 bases and J lost 7 bases. In DNA, the CDR3 is TGTGCCTGGAGTCCGGGACAGGTTGGCTACACCTTC. Translating it yields CAWSPGQVGYTF.